The TCR beta chain under discussion was sequenced for a study of shared clonotypes between healthy human individuals. Across several immunoSEQ plates, the genomic DNA of each subset was split evenly. Original handling: Owing to the provision of junction-only sequences devoid of quality scores by immunoSEQ, filtering differed. Method: immunoSEQ multiplex PCR; TCRdb's copy keeps in-frame clones and lacks some. Clone size and the V and J calls come from that table; the DNA yielded D and trimming. There are about half a million clones in the sample; 70% to 80% occur only once, and around 11% lies in the top ten. The length of the CDR3 is 14 residues. Germline CDR1 is MDHEN and CDR2 is SYDVKM. The V gene end was trimmed by 1 base and the J gene end by 13 bases; junction bases not matched to a gene: 9. Healthy adults negative for HIV, lacking recent acute infections or vaccinations, served as donors.

Material: PBMCs. The rearrangement joins TRBV28 to TRBJ2-1; 8 nucleotides align to TRBD2. This TCR was sampled from a woman aged 40 to 49 in good health. Some clones in this sample may be carry-over from other donors' samples. CDR3 protein: CASSLSGPGLEQFF. DNA for the CDR3: TGTGCCAGCAGTTTATCGGGCCCGGGACTAGAACAGTTCTTC.